This is a list of T cell receptor beta chains from one sample in a study of shared clonotypes between healthy human individuals. Sequencing used immunoSEQ multiplex PCR; TCRdb keeps in-frame clones, though not all of them. Of 1.4 million or so clones in the sample, 98% were seen once. Material for sequencing was naive CD4+ T cells sorted from blood. These receptor sequences come from a man aged 25-45 years in good health. Both conserved end residues are part of each CDR3. Fields, in order: D gene, clone size, V gene, J gene, CDR3 protein. A D gene is named only where the DNA matches it firmly. Clone sizes are given selectively: once, few, many, or a class where the clone is expanded.

>TRBD2|once|TRBV6-1|TRBJ2-7
CASSEEGLAGGEQYF
>-|-|TRBV2|TRBJ2-3
CASSAGQRAQYF
>TRBD1|-|TRBV7-3|TRBJ1-5
CASSSGGNQPQHF
>TRBD1|-|TRBV27|TRBJ2-7
CASSLFSGQARGEQYF
>-|once|TRBV19|TRBJ2-1
CASSETGTPRRFF
>-|-|TRBV5-1|TRBJ1-3
CASSLGGGSGNTIYF
>TRBD1|once|TRBV5-4|TRBJ2-7
CASSPPGTGSYEQYF
>TRBD1|once|TRBV18|TRBJ2-5
CASSPNPGGGETQYF
>-|-|TRBV7-9|TRBJ2-6
CASRNPWGANVLTF
>TRBD2|-|TRBV11-2|TRBJ2-1
CASSLDWREGLRNEQFF
>TRBD1|-|TRBV5-6|TRBJ2-7
CASSLPGQGAYEQYF
>TRBD2|-|TRBV5-1|TRBJ2-7
CASSSGGSYEQYF
>TRBD2|-|TRBV7-2|TRBJ2-4
CASSLVGTSGRVAKNIQYF
>-|-|TRBV2|TRBJ2-1
CASSAPTSLAYNEQFF
>TRBD2|-|TRBV7-2|TRBJ2-7
CASSRGTSGSEQYF
>TRBD1|-|TRBV5-5|TRBJ1-3
CASSETGTDSGNTIYF
>-|once|TRBV11-2|TRBJ2-7
CASSFPDLSEQYF
>TRBD2|-|TRBV5-4|TRBJ2-7
CASSSGLAGVPLPYEQYF
>TRBD1|-|TRBV13|TRBJ1-1
CASSACNPGQGTEAFF
>TRBD2|once|TRBV5-6|TRBJ2-7
CASSLSGGLAGVYEQYF
>-|-|TRBV19|TRBJ2-1
CASSIGKGGLPYNEQFF
>TRBD1|-|TRBV23-1|TRBJ2-5
CASSQSGQGPSLETQYF
>-|-|TRBV14|TRBJ2-7
CASSLGIYAEQYF
>-|-|TRBV7-2|TRBJ2-5
CASSFRRETQYF
>TRBD1|-|TRBV11-2|TRBJ1-3
CASSLVGTGRSGNTIYF
>-|once|TRBV27|TRBJ2-1
CASSLAPLDYNEQFF
>-|-|TRBV6-1|TRBJ2-7
CASSVETSLYEQYF
>-|-|TRBV28|TRBJ1-5
CASSLKGPPQPQHF
>TRBD1|-|TRBV6-6|TRBJ2-5
CASSRQGAGETQYF
>-|once|TRBV5-1|TRBJ2-7
CASSLAPGGTSAYEQYF
>-|-|TRBV9|TRBJ2-2
CASSVAAFGELFF
>-|-|TRBV25-1|TRBJ2-2
CASNSGASGELFF
>-|-|TRBV7-2|TRBJ2-2
CASSLVPGGGINTGELFF
>TRBD2|-|TRBV5-4|TRBJ2-5
CASSPGLAGEETQYF
>TRBD2|-|TRBV28|TRBJ2-7
CASSPWGSGRFYEQYF
>-|-|TRBV30|TRBJ1-3
CAWSVINTIYF
>TRBD1|-|TRBV4-1|TRBJ1-2
CASSHSWGQPHYGYTF
>TRBD1|-|TRBV19|TRBJ1-1
CASSIGGDRRTTEAFF
>TRBD1|-|TRBV19|TRBJ2-1
CASSIAVRDRYNEQFF
>-|-|TRBV20-1|TRBJ2-4
CSARGADIQYF
>-|-|TRBV21-1|TRBJ2-7
CASSKPHEQYF
>-|-|TRBV27|TRBJ2-1
CASSYRFKQFF
>-|once|TRBV29-1|TRBJ2-1
CSVGPLRSDNEQFF
>-|-|TRBV7-2|TRBJ2-1
CASSFRTARGDEQFF
>-|-|TRBV5-1|TRBJ2-1
CASTQSGQSYNEQFF
>-|-|TRBV6-1|TRBJ2-5
CATGAQRLLLETQYF
>-|-|TRBV28|TRBJ1-5
CASSRDSNQPQHF
>-|-|TRBV10-1|TRBJ2-3
CASSEGVTNTDTQYF
>TRBD1|-|TRBV7-9|TRBJ2-7
CASSRAPGQGYEQYF
>-|-|TRBV7-2|TRBJ2-1
CASSLVGPPQFF
>TRBD1|-|TRBV2|TRBJ2-2
CASRTSGGKFAGELFF
>TRBD2|-|TRBV18|TRBJ2-1
CASSPRTSGSYNEQFF
>-|-|TRBV9|TRBJ2-5
CASSVGQGAGTQYF